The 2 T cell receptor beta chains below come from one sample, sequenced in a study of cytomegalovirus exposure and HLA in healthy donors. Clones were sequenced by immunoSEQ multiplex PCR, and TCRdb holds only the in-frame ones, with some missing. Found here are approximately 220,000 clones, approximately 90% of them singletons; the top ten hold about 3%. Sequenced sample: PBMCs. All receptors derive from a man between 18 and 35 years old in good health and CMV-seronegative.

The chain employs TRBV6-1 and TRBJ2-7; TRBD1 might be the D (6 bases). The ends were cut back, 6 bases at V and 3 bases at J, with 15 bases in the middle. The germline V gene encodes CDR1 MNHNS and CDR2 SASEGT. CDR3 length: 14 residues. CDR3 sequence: CASRNPGGVYEQYF. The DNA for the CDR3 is TGTGCCAGCAGAAACCCTGGGGGCGTCTACGAGCAGTACTTC.

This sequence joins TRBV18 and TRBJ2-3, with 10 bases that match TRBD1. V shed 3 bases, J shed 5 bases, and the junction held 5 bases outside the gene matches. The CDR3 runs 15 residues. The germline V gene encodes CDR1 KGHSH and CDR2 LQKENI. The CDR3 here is CASSPGQGYRDTQYF. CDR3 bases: TGTGCCAGCTCACCGGGACAGGGGTATAGAGATACGCAGTATTTT.